Below, 31 T cell receptor beta chains from the same sample are listed, as sequenced in a study of post-analysis software for immune sequencing data. Study-wide results and caveats: Four to six TRBV segments appeared more often in patients than in controls, and TRBV5-6, TRBV5-1 and TRBV20-1 were among these.

Which antigens these TCRs recognize remains unknown. cDNA libraries of TCR beta carried unique molecular identifiers. TCRdb analysed the PCR reads with MiXCR anew, one entry per CDR3 protein. The data hold about 500,000 distinct CDR3 sequences, with 40% to 55% observed a single time. Input material: blood. These receptors were obtained from a girl between 5 and 17 years old with multiple sclerosis.

The genes are TRBV20-1 and TRBJ2-1, with 9 bases lining up with TRBD1. From germline, CDR1 is DFQATT and CDR2 SNEGSKA (reference sequence). This CDR3 comprises 14 residues. V lost 5 bases and J lost 1; bases outside the gene matches: 3. The CDR3 is CSAVDRGSYNEQFF. The DNA of the CDR3 is TGCAGTGCTGTGGACAGGGGTTCCTACAATGAGCAGTTCTTC.

Written as DNA, the CDR3 is TGTGCCAGCAGCAACCGGGACAGGGGGCTTTCACCCCTCCACTTT. Protein product: CASSNRDRGLSPLHF. V gene TRBV5-6 combines with J gene TRBJ1-6, with TRBD1 matching 12 bases. The germline V gene has CDR1 SGHDT and CDR2 YYEEEE. With 4 bases clipped from V and 9 bases from J, the junction kept 5 bases outside the gene matches. The CDR3 extends over 15 amino acids.

The chain links TRBV5-1 to TRBJ2-3, with D unresolved. The CDR3 sequence is 16 residues long. Trimming removed 3 bases from V and 2 bases from J, with 16 bases in between. Germline V gives CDR1 SGHRS, CDR2 YFSETQ. The chain's CDR3 is CASSSVAPPYTDTQYF. DNA of the CDR3: TGCGCCAGCAGCTCGGTCGCTCCCCCTTACACAGATACGCAGTATTTT.

V gene TRBV24-1 combines with J gene TRBJ2-3; possibly TRBD1 for D (5 bases). Germline loops: CDR1 KGHDR, CDR2 SFDVKD. The V end was cut by 7 bases, the J end by 7 bases, with 11 bases between. The CDR3 consists of 12 residues. CDR3 in amino acids: CATSLTANTQYF. In DNA, the CDR3 is TGTGCCACCAGCTTGACAGCGAATACGCAGTATTTT.

J is TRBJ1-4 and V is TRBV5-1; the match to TRBD1 covers 11 bases. The junction had 6 bases not matched to a gene; V was cut back by 4 bases and J by 7 bases. This CDR3 region has 15 residues. Germline values: CDR1 SGHRS, CDR2 YFSETQ. CDR3 in DNA: TGCGCCAGCAGCGGAGGGACAGGGGGGGGTGAAAAACTGTTTTTT. Translating gives CASSGGTGGGEKLFF.

Here the CDR3 DNA reads TGTGCCAACACCGCCTACAATGAGCAGTTCTTC. Protein sequence: CANTAYNEQFF. V is TRBV12-3 or TRBV12-4 and J is TRBJ2-1; D uncertain. This CDR3 is 11 amino acids long. The V end lost 10 bases, the J end lost 2 bases, and 6 bases lay between the germline ends.

Concerning this clonotype: A much more abundant neighbour one base away suggests this may be a read error. The CDR3 nucleotides are TGTGCCAGCGGCCGAAAGGGGGGTGAAAAACTGTTTTTT. It encodes CASGRKGGEKLFF. The rearrangement links TRBV2 to TRBJ1-4, with D tentatively TRBD1 (6 bases). Trimming shortened V by 8 bases and J by 7 bases, and 14 bases separated the two germline ends. The germline V gene has CDR1 SNHLY and CDR2 FYNNEI. The CDR3 loop spans 13 amino acids.

The chain couples TRBV29-1 to TRBJ2-3, with 10 bases fitting TRBD2. The CDR3 is made up of 14 amino acids. Germline trimming cut 5 bases from V and 4 bases from J; bases unmatched to any gene: 6. Germline V CDR1 and CDR2: SQVTM, ANQGSEA. The DNA of the CDR3 is TGCAGCGTTTCGGGACTAGCGAACGCAGATACGCAGTATTTT. Protein: CSVSGLANADTQYF.

The chain uses TRBV9 and TRBJ2-3; D gene ambiguous. Trimming shortened V by 0 bases and J by 3 bases, and 8 bases separated the two germline ends. Germline CDR1 SGDLS, CDR2 YYNGEE. The CDR3 runs 14 residues. CDR3 bases: TGTGCCAGCAGCGTAGTCGGCGGAACAGATACGCAGTATTTT. Translated: CASSVVGGTDTQYF.

In its sample, this clonotype was seen a few times. The chain combines TRBV12-3 or TRBV12-4 with TRBJ2-3; D is unclear. V lost 0 bases and J 9 bases, leaving 10 bases between the germline ends. The CDR3 sequence is 13 residues long. The CDR3 DNA is TGTGCCAGCAGTTTAGCGGGTTCGAGAACGCAGTATTTT. It is translated as CASSLAGSRTQYF.

This chain connects TRBV20-1 to TRBJ2-7; no clear D gene. Trimming took 0 bases from V and 3 from J, leaving 6 bases between them. CDR1 is DFQATT and CDR2 is SNEGSKA in the germline V gene (reference sequence). The CDR3 extends over 12 amino acids. CDR3 sequence (DNA): TGCAGTGCTAGAGACACGGGCTACGAGCAGTACTTC. Translation: CSARDTGYEQYF.

The CDR3 region is CASSKVLVGDIWQYF. CDR3 bases: TGTGCTAGCAGCAAAGTCCTAGTGGGGGACATTTGGCAGTACTTC. This chain uses TRBV21-1 with TRBJ2-7; TRBD1, the table's D call, was not compared with the DNA. TRBV21-1 is labeled a pseudogene. The CDR3 extends over 15 amino acids.

This clonotype was counted only a few times. The chain is built from TRBV7-9 and TRBJ1-5; TRBD1 is a possible D gene (6 bases). V was trimmed by 4 bases and J by 1 base, leaving 8 bases between them. Germline V gives CDR1 SEHNR, CDR2 FQNEAQ (reference sequence). The CDR3 runs 14 residues. The CDR3 DNA is TGTGCCAGCAGCTCCACAGGGAGCAATCAGCCCCAGCATTTT. This sequence encodes CASSSTGSNQPQHF.

The chain carries TRBV10-3 and TRBJ2-7; TRBD1 aligns across 10 bases. Germline V gives CDR1 ENHRY, CDR2 SYGVKD. J gave up 2 bases and V 6 bases, and 4 bases lay outside the gene matches. The CDR3 has 14 amino acids. The CDR3 sequence is CAIRGQGLPYEQYF. In DNA, the CDR3 is TGTGCCATCAGGGGACAGGGGCTTCCCTACGAGCAGTACTTC.

As DNA, the CDR3 is TGCAGTGCTACTAGGGGCTCCTACAATGAGCAGTTCTTC. Translating it yields CSATRGSYNEQFF. The chain links TRBV20-1 to TRBJ2-1; perhaps TRBD1 as D (5 bases). The CDR3 consists of 13 residues. The V end was cut by 4 bases, the J end by 0 bases, with 7 bases between. CDR1 and CDR2 (germline): DFQATT, SNEGSKA (reference sequence).

The rearrangement uses TRBV20-1 and TRBJ1-5; D is ambiguous. Trimming removed 0 bases at V and 6 bases at J, with 18 bases between. Germline CDR1 is DFQATT and CDR2 is SNEGSKA (reference sequence). This CDR3 is built from 16 residues. The CDR3 DNA sequence: TGCAGTGCTAGAGAGGGCACAGTACACCCGAGTCAGCCCCAGCATTTT. This translates into CSAREGTVHPSQPQHF.

This clonotype was seen only a few times. The DNA of the CDR3 is TGTGCCAGCAGCTTATCCGGCGGAACTAACTATGGCTACACCTTC. Its translation: CASSLSGGTNYGYTF. The V and J genes are TRBV7-3 and TRBJ1-2, with D uncertain. CDR1 SGHTA and CDR2 FQGTGA come from the germline V gene. V lost 2 bases and J lost 0, with 10 bases in between. CDR3 length: 15 amino acids.

The rearrangement uses TRBV4-1 and TRBJ1-1; the D gene is possibly TRBD1 (5 bases). V lost 0 bases to trimming and J lost 3 bases, with 8 bases between them. The CDR3 runs to 14 residues. Germline values: CDR1 MGHRA, CDR2 YSYEKL. The CDR3 sequence is CASSQDSRDTEAFF. The CDR3 DNA follows: TGCGCCAGCAGCCAAGATTCCAGGGACACTGAAGCTTTCTTT.

The rearrangement joins TRBV4-2 to TRBJ2-1, with 9 positions matching TRBD2. This CDR3 has 16 residues. The V and J ends lost 0 bases and 8 bases, in that order; junction bases with no gene match: 8. The V gene's germline CDR1 is LGHNA and CDR2 YNFKEQ. The CDR3 region is CASSQDWGTSPHEQFF. CDR3 nucleotides: TGTGCCAGCAGCCAAGATTGGGGGACTAGCCCACATGAGCAGTTCTTC.

CDR3 sequence (DNA): TGCAGCGTTGAAACTGGGACAGGGGATTGTTGGGAGCAGTACTTC. This translates into CSVETGTGDCWEQYF. The genes are TRBV29-1 and TRBJ2-7; 10 nucleotides align to TRBD1. The CDR3 runs to 15 residues. Germline CDR1 SQVTM, CDR2 ANQGSEA. V lost 2 bases, J lost 7 bases, and 11 bases stayed unmatched.

This chain joins TRBV7-6 and TRBJ2-1; D uncertain. CDR3 length equals 15 residues. The V gene's germline CDR1 is SGHVS and CDR2 FNYEAQ. V was clipped by 2 bases and J by 4 bases, with 12 bases between them. CDR3 loop: CASSLLATPYNEQFF. CDR3 nucleotide sequence: TGTGCCAGCAGCTTACTTGCGACTCCTTACAATGAGCAGTTCTTC.

The DNA of the CDR3 is TGCAGTGCTCCCCCCAGGGGCACTAACTATGGCTACACCTTC. It specifies CSAPPRGTNYGYTF. The chain employs TRBV20-1 and TRBJ1-2, with a possible D match to TRBD1 (6 bases). This CDR3 is built from 14 residues. CDR1 DFQATT and CDR2 SNEGSKA come from the germline V gene (reference sequence). Trimming left V 5 bases short and J 0 bases short, with 13 bases between.

This chain uses TRBV5-6 with TRBJ1-2; TRBD1 might be the D (5 bases). Germline-derived CDR1 and CDR2 are SGHDT and YYEEEE. V was trimmed by 0 bases and J by 4 bases, leaving 10 bases between them. CDR3 size: 14 residues. The CDR3: CASSLEGRIYGYTF. CDR3 nucleotides: TGTGCCAGCAGCTTGGAGGGACGGATCTATGGCTACACCTTC.

The V call is TRBV7-9, the J call TRBJ2-1, with 12 bases identical to TRBD1. The germline CDR1 and CDR2 sequences are SEHNR and FQNEAQ (reference sequence). With 0 bases clipped from V and 6 bases from J, the junction kept 3 bases outside the gene matches. The CDR3 is 16 amino acids. The CDR3 spells CASSLAGTGGFNEQFF. The CDR3 region has the DNA TGTGCCAGCAGCTTAGCCGGGACAGGGGGCTTCAATGAGCAGTTCTTC.

This clonotype was seen a handful of times. J is TRBJ1-2 and V is TRBV7-9; no definite D call. Trimming took off 0 bases at V and 2 bases at J, with 10 bases between the two ends. The CDR3 is 15 residues long. Germline assignment: CDR1 SEHNR and CDR2 FQNEAQ (reference sequence). CDR3 sequence: CASSLAQRPNYGYTF. The CDR3 coding sequence is TGTGCCAGCAGCTTAGCACAGCGTCCCAACTATGGCTACACCTTC.

This clonotype was observed a few times. V is TRBV5-1 and J is TRBJ2-5, with D possibly matching TRBD1 (6 bases). This CDR3 comprises 11 residues. V was trimmed by 3 bases and J by 11 bases, leaving 11 bases between them. The V gene's germline CDR1 is SGHRS and CDR2 YFSETQ. In DNA form, the CDR3 reads TGCGCCAGCAGCTCAGGGGTTATTCAGTACTTC. This translates into CASSSGVIQYF.

In the case of this clonotype: Its ends do not fully match the called genes, so a read error is possible. J is TRBJ2-4 and V is TRBV2; TRBD2 matches at 8 bases. The assigned J gene may be wrong: the sequence end matches TRBJ2-7 better. The germline V gene has CDR1 SNHLY and CDR2 FYNNEI. This CDR3 comprises 16 residues. The CDR3 loop is CASSEEGREGRDEQYF. CDR3 coding DNA: TGCGCCAGCAGTGAAGAGGGTCGGGAGGGTCGAGACGAGCAGTACTTC.

There are a few counts of this clonotype. This chain joins TRBV9 and TRBJ1-2; possibly TRBD1 for D (5 bases). The CDR3 loop spans 15 amino acids. Germline lookup yields CDR1 SGDLS and CDR2 YYNGEE. V shed 0 bases and J shed 4 bases, with 13 bases lying between them. The CDR3 region is CASSVDDEGTYGYTF. The CDR3 bases are TGTGCCAGCAGCGTAGATGACGAGGGGACCTATGGCTACACCTTC.

The chain couples TRBV14 to TRBJ2-7; D call uncertain. The CDR3 covers 13 residues. CDR1 is SGHDN and CDR2 is FVKESK in the germline V gene. V lost 0 bases, J lost 5 bases, and 8 bases lay in between. CDR3 DNA sequence: TGTGCCAGCAGCCAAGAGGGTATAAACGAGCAGTACTTC. Protein sequence: CASSQEGINEQYF.

This clonotype was seen a handful of times. The chain is built from TRBV6-5 and TRBJ2-7; D may be TRBD2 (5 bases). The ends were cut back, 2 bases at V and 3 bases at J, with 11 bases in the middle. The germline V gene has CDR1 MNHEY and CDR2 SVGAGI. The CDR3 contains 14 residues. The CDR3: CASSYRRTHYEQYF. The CDR3 region has the DNA TGTGCCAGCAGTTACAGGAGGACCCACTACGAGCAGTACTTC.

A remark on this clonotype: A junction end diverges from the germline sequence, so it may reflect a read error. V and J are TRBV4-2 and TRBJ1-5, with D possibly matching TRBD1 (5 bases). The CDR3 extends over 13 amino acids. Germline lookup yields CDR1 LGHNA and CDR2 YNFKEQ. The CDR3 is CASGQGRGQPQHF. CDR3 in DNA: TGTGCCAGCGGCCAGGGAAGGGGTCAGCCCCAGCATTTT.